This is a list of T cell receptor beta chains from one sample in a study of blood T cell repertoires in COVID-19. Generated by immunoSEQ multiplex PCR, the TCRdb table keeps only in-frame clones and is missing some. In the table there are some 130,000 clones, more than 75% of which are singletons. Material: peripheral blood. These receptors all stem from a man aged 45-60 years with active COVID-19. Each CDR3 is given with its conserved first and last residue. The D gene is left open where the match is weak. Not every row has a clone size; where given, it reads once, few, many or a size class.

j_gene: TRBJ2-1
abundance: -
v_gene: TRBV15
d_gene: -
CDR3nt: TGTGCCACCAGCAGAGCGGGGACAACGAGGGGTGAGCAGTTCTTC
CDR3aa: CATSRAGTTRGEQFF

j_gene: TRBJ2-5
abundance: -
v_gene: TRBV11-3
d_gene: TRBD2
CDR3nt: TGTGCCAGCAGCGAGGGACTAACCAATTCGGAGACCCAGTACTTC
CDR3aa: CASSEGLTNSETQYF

j_gene: TRBJ1-1
abundance: -
v_gene: TRBV19
d_gene: -
CDR3nt: TGTGCCAGTAGTATCCCGGGACAGAACACTGAAGCTTTCTTT
CDR3aa: CASSIPGQNTEAFF

j_gene: TRBJ2-3
abundance: -
v_gene: TRBV29-1
d_gene: TRBD2
CDR3nt: TGCAGCGTTGGGATTAGCGGCGGGGGTTTGGATACGCAGTATTTT
CDR3aa: CSVGISGGGLDTQYF

j_gene: TRBJ1-2
abundance: -
v_gene: TRBV12-3/TRBV12-4
d_gene: -
CDR3nt: TGTGCCAGCTATCGGGGGATATCCTATGGCTACACCTTC
CDR3aa: CASYRGISYGYTF

j_gene: TRBJ1-1
abundance: -
v_gene: TRBV5-1
d_gene: TRBD1
CDR3nt: TGCGCCAGCAGCACCGGGACAGGGAACACTGAAGCTTTCTTT
CDR3aa: CASSTGTGNTEAFF

j_gene: TRBJ1-6
abundance: -
v_gene: TRBV7-9
d_gene: -
CDR3nt: TGTGCCAGCAGCGTGGTAGAGAATTCACCCCTCCACTTT
CDR3aa: CASSVVENSPLHF

j_gene: TRBJ2-6
abundance: -
v_gene: TRBV27
d_gene: TRBD1
CDR3nt: TGTGCCAGCAGACCGGGACAGGGGGCGGAAGGGGCCAACGTCCTGACTTTC
CDR3aa: CASRPGQGAEGANVLTF

j_gene: TRBJ2-7
abundance: -
v_gene: TRBV19
d_gene: -
CDR3nt: TGTGCCAGTACCCATTCCAGCGTAGGCGAGCAGTACTTC
CDR3aa: CASTHSSVGEQYF

j_gene: TRBJ2-4
abundance: -
v_gene: TRBV5-7
d_gene: TRBD1
CDR3nt: TGTGCCAGCAGCGTGGGACAGGCTGGGGCCAAAAACATTCAGTACTTC
CDR3aa: CASSVGQAGAKNIQYF

j_gene: TRBJ1-2
abundance: -
v_gene: TRBV3-1/TRBV3-2
d_gene: -
CDR3nt: TGTGCCAGCAGCCAAGATTCAGGACAAAACTATGGCTACACCTTC
CDR3aa: CASSQDSGQNYGYTF

j_gene: TRBJ2-5
abundance: -
v_gene: TRBV4-2
d_gene: -
CDR3nt: TGTGCCAGCAGAAGAGGGGGGGGTGAAGAGACCCAGTACTTC
CDR3aa: CASRRGGGEETQYF

j_gene: TRBJ2-7
abundance: -
v_gene: TRBV29-1
d_gene: -
CDR3nt: TGCAGCGTTGCTCAGGGGGGCTACGAGCAGTACTTC
CDR3aa: CSVAQGGYEQYF

j_gene: TRBJ2-6
abundance: -
v_gene: TRBV18
d_gene: -
CDR3nt: TGTGCCAGCTCACAGGGGGCTGGGGCCAACGTCCTGACTTTC
CDR3aa: CASSQGAGANVLTF

j_gene: TRBJ1-1
abundance: few
v_gene: TRBV14
d_gene: TRBD1
CDR3nt: TGTGCCAGCAGCTTCGACAGGGCTGAAGCTTTCTTT
CDR3aa: CASSFDRAEAFF

j_gene: TRBJ2-7
abundance: -
v_gene: TRBV27
d_gene: -
CDR3nt: TGTGCCAGCAGTAGGTCTAGCGCAACCTACGAGCAGTACTTC
CDR3aa: CASSRSSATYEQYF

j_gene: TRBJ2-1
abundance: -
v_gene: TRBV4-2
d_gene: TRBD1
CDR3nt: TGTGCCAGCAGCCAAGGGACAGGTCCCTACAATGAGCAGTTCTTC
CDR3aa: CASSQGTGPYNEQFF

j_gene: TRBJ2-3
abundance: -
v_gene: TRBV3-1/TRBV3-2
d_gene: TRBD2
CDR3nt: TGTGCCAGCAGCCAAGGACTAGCGGGGGGTTATCGCACAGATACGCAGTATTTT
CDR3aa: CASSQGLAGGYRTDTQYF

j_gene: TRBJ2-1
abundance: -
v_gene: TRBV6-5
d_gene: TRBD2
CDR3nt: TGTGCCAGCCAGAGCGGGGGGGCACAGAATGAGCAGTTCTTC
CDR3aa: CASQSGGAQNEQFF

j_gene: TRBJ2-5
abundance: -
v_gene: TRBV15
d_gene: TRBD2
CDR3nt: TGTGCCACCAGCACCGGGACTAGCGGGGGAACGGAGACCCAGTACTTC
CDR3aa: CATSTGTSGGTETQYF

j_gene: TRBJ2-3
abundance: -
v_gene: TRBV5-4
d_gene: -
CDR3nt: TGTGCCAGCTCTTTCGGAGGAGGCCCCCAGGATACGCAGTATTTT
CDR3aa: CASSFGGGPQDTQYF

j_gene: TRBJ2-5
abundance: -
v_gene: TRBV27
d_gene: -
CDR3nt: TGTGCCAGCAGTTTCTATTCGGAAGAGACCCAGTACTTC
CDR3aa: CASSFYSEETQYF

j_gene: TRBJ1-5
abundance: -
v_gene: TRBV4-1
d_gene: -
CDR3nt: TGCGCCAGCAGCCAAGTTGGGGCGCAAAATCAGCCCCAGCATTTT
CDR3aa: CASSQVGAQNQPQHF

j_gene: TRBJ2-2
abundance: -
v_gene: TRBV19
d_gene: -
CDR3nt: TGTGCCAGTAGTATAGGGGGCCGTGGCACCGGGGAGCTGTTTTTT
CDR3aa: CASSIGGRGTGELFF

j_gene: TRBJ2-5
abundance: -
v_gene: TRBV4-3
d_gene: TRBD2
CDR3nt: TGCGCCAGCAGCCATCGGCCCAGCGGGGGTCTGGAAGAGACCCAGTACTTC
CDR3aa: CASSHRPSGGLEETQYF

j_gene: TRBJ2-6
abundance: -
v_gene: TRBV19
d_gene: -
CDR3nt: TGTGCCAGTAGTATAGATCAGGTCAGCTCTGGGGCCAACGTCCTGACTTTC
CDR3aa: CASSIDQVSSGANVLTF

j_gene: TRBJ2-7
abundance: -
v_gene: TRBV7-2
d_gene: -
CDR3nt: TGTGCCAGCAGCTTAGACAGGCTCTCCTACGAGCAGTACTTC
CDR3aa: CASSLDRLSYEQYF

j_gene: TRBJ1-2
abundance: -
v_gene: TRBV19
d_gene: -
CDR3nt: TGTGCCAGTTCTAGACAGTCAAACTATGGCTACACCTTC
CDR3aa: CASSRQSNYGYTF

j_gene: TRBJ2-7
abundance: -
v_gene: TRBV29-1
d_gene: TRBD1
CDR3nt: TGCAGCGGAGGGACAGGCCGGGGAGGCGAGCAGTACTTC
CDR3aa: CSGGTGRGGEQYF

j_gene: TRBJ1-2
abundance: -
v_gene: TRBV10-2
d_gene: -
CDR3nt: TGCGCCAGCAGTGAACCAGTGGGAGTTAACTATGGCTACACCTTC
CDR3aa: CASSEPVGVNYGYTF

j_gene: TRBJ2-1
abundance: -
v_gene: TRBV21-1
d_gene: -
CDR3nt: TGTGCCAGCAGCAAAGGACAGGATCCGAATGAGCAGTTCTTC
CDR3aa: CASSKGQDPNEQFF

j_gene: TRBJ2-1
abundance: -
v_gene: TRBV30
d_gene: -
CDR3nt: TGTGCCTGGGGGTTGAGCTCCTACAATGAGCAGTTCTTC
CDR3aa: CAWGLSSYNEQFF

j_gene: TRBJ1-1
abundance: -
v_gene: TRBV7-3
d_gene: TRBD1
CDR3nt: TGTGCCAGCAGCTTATCGGGGACAGGGGGCACTGAAGCTTTCTTT
CDR3aa: CASSLSGTGGTEAFF

j_gene: TRBJ2-3
abundance: -
v_gene: TRBV5-6
d_gene: -
CDR3nt: TGTGCCAGCAGCTACGCCCGGGGGAGCACAGATACGCAGTATTTT
CDR3aa: CASSYARGSTDTQYF

j_gene: TRBJ2-7
abundance: -
v_gene: TRBV7-2
d_gene: TRBD2
CDR3nt: TGTGCCAGCAGCCCCGATGGAGCGGGACTACCCTACGAGCAGTACTTC
CDR3aa: CASSPDGAGLPYEQYF

j_gene: TRBJ1-1
abundance: -
v_gene: TRBV5-1
d_gene: TRBD1
CDR3nt: TGCGCCAGCAGCTTGACCGGGACAGAGACTGAAGCTTTCTTT
CDR3aa: CASSLTGTETEAFF

j_gene: TRBJ2-7
abundance: -
v_gene: TRBV18
d_gene: -
CDR3nt: TGTGCCAGCTCACCGCAGGGTCCCTACGAGCAGTACTTC
CDR3aa: CASSPQGPYEQYF

j_gene: TRBJ2-7
abundance: -
v_gene: TRBV30
d_gene: TRBD1
CDR3nt: TGTGCCTGGAGTAAGTCAGGGGGCTCCTACGAGCAGTACTTC
CDR3aa: CAWSKSGGSYEQYF

j_gene: TRBJ1-4
abundance: -
v_gene: TRBV7-9
d_gene: TRBD1
CDR3nt: TGTGCCAGCAGCTTAGGACAGGGTACCGAAAAACTGTTTTTT
CDR3aa: CASSLGQGTEKLFF

j_gene: TRBJ2-7
abundance: once
v_gene: TRBV29-1
d_gene: -
CDR3nt: TGCAGCGTTGGTCTCCAGTCCTACGAGCAGTACTTC
CDR3aa: CSVGLQSYEQYF

j_gene: TRBJ2-7
abundance: -
v_gene: TRBV19
d_gene: -
CDR3nt: TGTGCCAGTAGTATCCGGGAGTCTTGGAACGAGCAGTACTTC
CDR3aa: CASSIRESWNEQYF

j_gene: TRBJ2-5
abundance: -
v_gene: TRBV7-9
d_gene: -
CDR3nt: TGTGCCAGCAGCAGGGCGGGCCGGGAGACCCAGTACTTC
CDR3aa: CASSRAGRETQYF